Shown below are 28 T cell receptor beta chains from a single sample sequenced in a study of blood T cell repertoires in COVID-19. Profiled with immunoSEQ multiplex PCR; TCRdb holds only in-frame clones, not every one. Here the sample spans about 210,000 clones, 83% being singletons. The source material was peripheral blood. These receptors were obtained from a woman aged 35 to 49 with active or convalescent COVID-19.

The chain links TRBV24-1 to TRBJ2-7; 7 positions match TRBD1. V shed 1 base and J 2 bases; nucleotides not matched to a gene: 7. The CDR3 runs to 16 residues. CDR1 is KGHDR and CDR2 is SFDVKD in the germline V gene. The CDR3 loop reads CATSDLEQGRPYEQYF. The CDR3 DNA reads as TGTGCCACCAGTGATTTAGAACAGGGGCGTCCCTACGAGCAGTACTTC.

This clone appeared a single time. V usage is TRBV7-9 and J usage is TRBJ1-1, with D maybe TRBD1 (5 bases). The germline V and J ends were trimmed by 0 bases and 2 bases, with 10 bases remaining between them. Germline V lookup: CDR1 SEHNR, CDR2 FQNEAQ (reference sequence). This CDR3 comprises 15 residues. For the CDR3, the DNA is TGTGCCAGCAGCTTAGCGTTGGGGGGAAACACTGAAGCTTTCTTT. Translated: CASSLALGGNTEAFF.

CDR3 amino acids: CASSPPGGTVSNQPQHF. CDR3 nucleotides: TGCGCCAGCAGTCCCCCGGGGGGAACCGTTAGCAATCAGCCCCAGCATTTT. The chain uses TRBV4-1 and TRBJ1-5; perhaps TRBD1 as D (5 bases). Trimming removed 6 bases at V and 0 bases at J, with 18 bases between. Germline CDR1 MGHRA, CDR2 YSYEKL. The CDR3 has 17 residues.

CDR3 sequence (DNA): TGTGCCAGCAGCTGGACTTACAGCCTCTCTGGGGCCAACGTCCTGACTTTC. Encoded protein: CASSWTYSLSGANVLTF. The chain employs TRBV5-4 and TRBJ2-6, with D possibly matching TRBD2 (5 bases). Germline V gives CDR1 SGHNT, CDR2 YYREEE (reference sequence). Trimming took 3 bases from V and 0 from J, leaving 13 bases between them. The CDR3 loop spans 17 amino acids.

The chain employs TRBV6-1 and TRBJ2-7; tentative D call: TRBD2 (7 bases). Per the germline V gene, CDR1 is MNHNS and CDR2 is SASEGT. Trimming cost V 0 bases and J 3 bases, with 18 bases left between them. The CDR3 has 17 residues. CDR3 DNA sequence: TGTGCCAGCAGTGAAGCCCATGGGGGGGCGGGATTCTACGAGCAGTACTTC. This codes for CASSEAHGGAGFYEQYF.

The CDR3 DNA is TGTGCCAGCAGCCCAGTATTAGCGCCCGGGGAGACCCAGTACTTC. This encodes CASSPVLAPGETQYF. The chain uses TRBV7-2 and TRBJ2-5; D perhaps matches TRBD2 (5 bases). CDR1 and CDR2 (germline): SGHTA, FQGNSA. The CDR3 has 15 amino acids. Trimming shortened V by 5 bases and J by 5 bases, and 18 bases separated the two germline ends.

CDR3 in DNA: TGTGCCATCAGTGAGTCTTCGGGGGGGCGCGGCTACACCTTC. It encodes CAISESSGGRGYTF. V and J are TRBV10-3 and TRBJ1-2; tentative D call: TRBD1 (6 bases). Trimming pared 0 bases from V and 8 bases from J, leaving 13 bases between. The length of the CDR3 is 14 residues. Germline CDR1 is ENHRY and CDR2 is SYGVKD.

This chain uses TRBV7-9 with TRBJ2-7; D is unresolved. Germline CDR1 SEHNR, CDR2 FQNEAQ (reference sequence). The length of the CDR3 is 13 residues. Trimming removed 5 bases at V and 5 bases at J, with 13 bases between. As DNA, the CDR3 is TGTGCCAGCAGCCCGAACAGTTGGAACGAGCAGTACTTC. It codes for CASSPNSWNEQYF.

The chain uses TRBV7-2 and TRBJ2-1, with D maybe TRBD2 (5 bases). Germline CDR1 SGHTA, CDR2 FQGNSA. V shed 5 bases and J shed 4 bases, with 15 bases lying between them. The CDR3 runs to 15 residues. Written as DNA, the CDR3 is TGTGCCAGCAGCCCGCCTAGCTCCGTTTACAATGAGCAGTTCTTC. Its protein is CASSPPSSVYNEQFF. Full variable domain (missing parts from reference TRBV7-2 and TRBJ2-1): GAGVSQSPSNKVTEKGKDVELRCDPISGHTALYWYRQSLGQGLEFLIYFQGNSAPDKSGLPSDRFSAERTGGSVSTLTIQRTQQEDSAVYLCASSPPSSVYNEQFFGPGTRLTVL.

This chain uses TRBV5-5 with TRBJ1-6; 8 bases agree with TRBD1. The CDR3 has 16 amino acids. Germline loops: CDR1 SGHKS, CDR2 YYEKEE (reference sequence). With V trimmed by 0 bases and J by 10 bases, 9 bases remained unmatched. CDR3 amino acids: CASSLAGIPGGSPLHF. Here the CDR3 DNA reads TGTGCCAGCAGCTTGGCGGGCATCCCAGGGGGCTCACCCCTCCACTTT.

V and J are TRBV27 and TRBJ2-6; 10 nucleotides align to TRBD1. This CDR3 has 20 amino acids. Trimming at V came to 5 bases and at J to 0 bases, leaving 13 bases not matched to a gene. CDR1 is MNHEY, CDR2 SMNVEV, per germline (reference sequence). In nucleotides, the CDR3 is TGTGCCAGCAGTAAATTGTCCGGACAGGGGGTATCCTCTGGGGCCAACGTCCTGACTTTC. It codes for CASSKLSGQGVSSGANVLTF.

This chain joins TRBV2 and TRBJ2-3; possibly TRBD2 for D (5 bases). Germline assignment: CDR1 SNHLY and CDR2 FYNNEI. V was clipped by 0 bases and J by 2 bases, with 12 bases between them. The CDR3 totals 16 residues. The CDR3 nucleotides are TGTGCCAGCAGTGAAGCCACTAGTGAATTCACAGATACGCAGTATTTT. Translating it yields CASSEATSEFTDTQYF.

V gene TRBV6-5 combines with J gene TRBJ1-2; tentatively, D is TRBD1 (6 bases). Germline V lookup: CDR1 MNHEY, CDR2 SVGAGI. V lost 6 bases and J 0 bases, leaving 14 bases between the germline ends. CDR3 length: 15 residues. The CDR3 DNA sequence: TGTGCCAGCAGCCAGCGACAGGAAACTAACTATGGCTACACCTTC. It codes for CASSQRQETNYGYTF.

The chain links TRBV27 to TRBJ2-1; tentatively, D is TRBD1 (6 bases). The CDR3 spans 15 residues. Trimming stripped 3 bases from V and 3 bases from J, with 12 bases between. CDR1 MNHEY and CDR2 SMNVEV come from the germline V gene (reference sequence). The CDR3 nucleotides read TGTGCCAGCAGTTTTGGTCCAGGGGACTACAATGAGCAGTTCTTC. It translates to CASSFGPGDYNEQFF.

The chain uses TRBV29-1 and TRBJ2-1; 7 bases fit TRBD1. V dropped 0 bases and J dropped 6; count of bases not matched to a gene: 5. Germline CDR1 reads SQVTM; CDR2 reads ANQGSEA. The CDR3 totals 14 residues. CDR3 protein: CSVEDRTGINEQFF. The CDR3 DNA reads TGCAGCGTTGAAGATCGGACAGGCATCAATGAGCAGTTCTTC.

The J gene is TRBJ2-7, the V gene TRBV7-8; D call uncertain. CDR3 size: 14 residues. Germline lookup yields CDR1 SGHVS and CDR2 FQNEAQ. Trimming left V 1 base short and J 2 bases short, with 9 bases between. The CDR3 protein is CASSLEQITYEQYF. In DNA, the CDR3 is TGTGCCAGCAGCTTAGAACAGATAACCTACGAGCAGTACTTC. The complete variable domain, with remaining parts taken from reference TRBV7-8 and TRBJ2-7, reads GAGVSQSPRYKVAKRGQDVALRCDPISGHVSLFWYQQALGQGPEFLTYFQNEAQLDKSGLPSDRFFAERPEGSVSTLKIQRTQQEDSAVYLCASSLEQITYEQYFGPGTRLTVT.

The DNA of the CDR3 is TGCGCCAGCAGACGGGCGGACAGGGGGAACACTGAAGCTTTCTTT. The encoded protein is CASRRADRGNTEAFF. This sequence joins TRBV4-1 and TRBJ1-1; TRBD1 matches 9 bases. Looked up from germline, CDR1 is MGHRA and CDR2 is YSYEKL. With V trimmed by 6 bases and J by 1 base, 6 bases remained unmatched. This CDR3 is built from 15 residues.

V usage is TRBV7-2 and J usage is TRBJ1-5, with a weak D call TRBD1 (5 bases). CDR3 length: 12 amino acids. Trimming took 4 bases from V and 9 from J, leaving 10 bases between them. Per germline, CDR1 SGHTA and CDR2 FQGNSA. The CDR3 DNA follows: TGTGCCAGCAGCTATCGGGGGTGGCCCCAGCATTTT. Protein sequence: CASSYRGWPQHF.

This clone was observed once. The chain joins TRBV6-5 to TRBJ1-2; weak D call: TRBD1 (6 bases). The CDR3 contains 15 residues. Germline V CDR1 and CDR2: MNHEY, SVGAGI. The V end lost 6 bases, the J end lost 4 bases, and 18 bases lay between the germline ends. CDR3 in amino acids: CASSSSRGRSYGYTF. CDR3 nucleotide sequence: TGTGCCAGCAGCTCATCCAGGGGAAGGAGCTATGGCTACACCTTC.

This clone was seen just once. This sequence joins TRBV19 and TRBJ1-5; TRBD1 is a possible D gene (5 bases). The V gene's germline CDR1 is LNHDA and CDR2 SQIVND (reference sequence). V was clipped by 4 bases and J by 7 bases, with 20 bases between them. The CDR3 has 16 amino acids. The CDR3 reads CASSTQGGALGQPQHF. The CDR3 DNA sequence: TGTGCCAGTAGTACCCAAGGAGGGGCCCTCGGCCAGCCCCAGCATTTT.

The CDR3 reads CASSLTGPWVEKLFF. DNA for the CDR3: TGTGCCAGCAGCCTCACAGGGCCTTGGGTTGAAAAACTGTTTTTT. The V gene is TRBV7-9, the J gene TRBJ1-4, with a weak D call TRBD1 (6 bases). Trimming removed 5 bases at V and 7 bases at J, with 17 bases between. The germline V gene has CDR1 SEHNR and CDR2 FQNEAQ (reference sequence). CDR3 length: 15 amino acids.

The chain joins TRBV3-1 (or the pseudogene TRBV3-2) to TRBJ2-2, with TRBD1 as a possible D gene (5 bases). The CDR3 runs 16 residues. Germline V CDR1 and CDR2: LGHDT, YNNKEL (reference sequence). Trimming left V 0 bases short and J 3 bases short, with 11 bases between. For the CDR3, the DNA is TGTGCCAGCAGCCAAGAACTATCAGGGTACACCGGGGAGCTGTTTTTT. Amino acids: CASSQELSGYTGELFF.

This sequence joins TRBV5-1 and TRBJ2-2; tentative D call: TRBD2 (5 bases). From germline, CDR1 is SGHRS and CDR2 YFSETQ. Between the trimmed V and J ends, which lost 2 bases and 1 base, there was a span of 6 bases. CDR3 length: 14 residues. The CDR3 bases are TGCGCCAGCAGCTTCCGGGAGAACACCGGGGAGCTGTTTTTT. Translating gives CASSFRENTGELFF.

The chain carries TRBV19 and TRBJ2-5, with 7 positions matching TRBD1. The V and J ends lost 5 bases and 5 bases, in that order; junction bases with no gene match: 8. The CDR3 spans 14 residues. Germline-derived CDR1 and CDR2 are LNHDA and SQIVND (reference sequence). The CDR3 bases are TGTGCCAGTAGTCCTCAGACAGGGTGGGAGACCCAGTACTTC. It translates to CASSPQTGWETQYF. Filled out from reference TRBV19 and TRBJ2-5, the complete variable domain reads DGGITQSPKYLFRKEGQNVTLSCEQNLNHDAMYWYRQDPGQGLRLIYYSQIVNDFQKGDIAEGYSVSREKKESFPLTVTSAQKNPTAFYLCASSPQTGWETQYFGPGTRLLVL.

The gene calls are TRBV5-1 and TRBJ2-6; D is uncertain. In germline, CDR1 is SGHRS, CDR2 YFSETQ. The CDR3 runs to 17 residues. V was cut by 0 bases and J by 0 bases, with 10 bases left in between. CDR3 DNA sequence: TGCGCCAGCAGCTTGGCTCCCCTCCGCTCTGGGGCCAACGTCCTGACTTTC. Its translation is CASSLAPLRSGANVLTF.

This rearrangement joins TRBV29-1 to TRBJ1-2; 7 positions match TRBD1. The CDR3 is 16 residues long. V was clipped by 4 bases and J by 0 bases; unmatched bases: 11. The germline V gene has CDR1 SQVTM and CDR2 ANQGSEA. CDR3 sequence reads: CSVVFPRGQPNYGYTF. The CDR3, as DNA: TGCAGCGTTGTCTTTCCCCGGGGACAGCCTAACTATGGCTACACCTTC. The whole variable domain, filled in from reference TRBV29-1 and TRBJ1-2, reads SAVISQKPSRDICQRGTSLTIQCQVDSQVTMMFWYRQQPGQSLTLIATANQGSEATYESGFVIDKFPISRPNLTFSTLTVSNMSPEDSSIYLCSVVFPRGQPNYGYTFGSGTRLTVV.

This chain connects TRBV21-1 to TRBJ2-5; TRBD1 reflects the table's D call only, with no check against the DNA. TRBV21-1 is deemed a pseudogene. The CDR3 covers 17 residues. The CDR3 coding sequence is TGTGCCAGCAGCAAAGTACCCCTGACAGGGAGGCAAGAGACCCAGTACTTC. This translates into CASSKVPLTGRQETQYF.

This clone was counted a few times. CDR3 nucleotides: TGTGCCACCAGCAGGGACAGCTCCTACGAGCAGTACTTC. It specifies CATSRDSSYEQYF. The chain is built from TRBV15 and TRBJ2-7, with a possible D match to TRBD1 (6 bases). Germline V gene data show CDR1 as LNHNV and CDR2 as YYDKDF (reference sequence). V lost 3 bases to trimming and J lost 0 bases, with 6 bases between them. This CDR3 contains 13 residues.